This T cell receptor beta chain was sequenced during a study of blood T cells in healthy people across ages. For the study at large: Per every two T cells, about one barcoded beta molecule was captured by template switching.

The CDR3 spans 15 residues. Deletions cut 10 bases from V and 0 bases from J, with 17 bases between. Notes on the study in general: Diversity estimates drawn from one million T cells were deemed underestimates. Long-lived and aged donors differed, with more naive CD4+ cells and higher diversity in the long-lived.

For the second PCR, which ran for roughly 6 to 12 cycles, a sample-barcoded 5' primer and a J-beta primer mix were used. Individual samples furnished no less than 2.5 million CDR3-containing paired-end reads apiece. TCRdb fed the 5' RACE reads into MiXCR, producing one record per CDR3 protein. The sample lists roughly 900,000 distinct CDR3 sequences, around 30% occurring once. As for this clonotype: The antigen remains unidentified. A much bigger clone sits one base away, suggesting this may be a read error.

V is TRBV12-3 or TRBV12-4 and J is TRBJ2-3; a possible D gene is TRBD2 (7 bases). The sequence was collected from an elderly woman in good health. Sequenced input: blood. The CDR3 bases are TGTGCCACCCGTCTAGGGGGGGTGAGCACAGATACGCAGTATTTT. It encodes CATRLGGVSTDTQYF.